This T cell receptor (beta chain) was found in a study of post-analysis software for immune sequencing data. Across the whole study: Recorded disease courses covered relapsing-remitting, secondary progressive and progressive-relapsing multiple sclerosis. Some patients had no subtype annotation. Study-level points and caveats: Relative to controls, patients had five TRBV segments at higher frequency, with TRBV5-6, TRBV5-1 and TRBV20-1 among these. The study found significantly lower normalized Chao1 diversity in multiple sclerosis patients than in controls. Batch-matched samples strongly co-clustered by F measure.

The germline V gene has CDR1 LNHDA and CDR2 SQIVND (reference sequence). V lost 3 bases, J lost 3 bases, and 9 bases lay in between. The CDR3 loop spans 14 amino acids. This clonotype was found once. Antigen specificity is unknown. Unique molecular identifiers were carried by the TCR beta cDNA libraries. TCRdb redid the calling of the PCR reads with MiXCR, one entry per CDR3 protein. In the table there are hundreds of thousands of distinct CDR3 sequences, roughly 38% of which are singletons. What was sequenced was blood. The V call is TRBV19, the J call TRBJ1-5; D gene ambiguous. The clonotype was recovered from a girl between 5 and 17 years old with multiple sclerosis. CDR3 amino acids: CASSMFRSNQPQHF. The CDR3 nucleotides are TGTGCCAGTAGTATGTTCCGGTCCAATCAGCCCCAGCATTTT.